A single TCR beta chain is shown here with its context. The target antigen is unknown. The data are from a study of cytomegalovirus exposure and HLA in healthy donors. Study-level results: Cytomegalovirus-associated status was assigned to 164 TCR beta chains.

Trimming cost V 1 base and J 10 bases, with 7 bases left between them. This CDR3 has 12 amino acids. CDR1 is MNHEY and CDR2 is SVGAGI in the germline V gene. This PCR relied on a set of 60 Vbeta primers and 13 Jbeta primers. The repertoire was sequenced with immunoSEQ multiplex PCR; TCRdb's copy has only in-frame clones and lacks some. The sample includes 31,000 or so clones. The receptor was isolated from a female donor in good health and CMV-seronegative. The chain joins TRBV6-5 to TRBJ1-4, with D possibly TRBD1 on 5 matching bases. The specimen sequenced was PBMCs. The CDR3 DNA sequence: TGTGCCAGCAGTTACTGGGGGGGAAAACTGTTTTTT. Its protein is CASSYWGGKLFF.